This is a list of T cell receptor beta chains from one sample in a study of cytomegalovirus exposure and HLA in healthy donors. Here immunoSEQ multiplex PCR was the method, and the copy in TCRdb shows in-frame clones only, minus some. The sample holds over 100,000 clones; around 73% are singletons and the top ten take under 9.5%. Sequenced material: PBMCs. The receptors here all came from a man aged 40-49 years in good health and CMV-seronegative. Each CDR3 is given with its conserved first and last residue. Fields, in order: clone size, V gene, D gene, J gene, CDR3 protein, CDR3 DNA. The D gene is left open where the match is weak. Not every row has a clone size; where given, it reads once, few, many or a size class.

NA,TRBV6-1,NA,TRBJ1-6,CASGKEGQGNSPLHF,TGTGCCAGCGGAAAGGAGGGGCAGGGTAATTCACCCCTCCACTTT
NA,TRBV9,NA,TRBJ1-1,CASGFRVNTEAFF,TGTGCCAGCGGTTTTCGAGTGAACACTGAAGCTTTCTTT
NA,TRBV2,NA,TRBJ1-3,CASRYRTESSGNTIYF,TGTGCCAGCAGGTATCGGACTGAAAGCTCTGGAAACACCATATATTTT
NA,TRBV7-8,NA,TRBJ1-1,CASAGGRTTEAFF,TGTGCCAGCGCTGGGGGCAGGACCACTGAAGCTTTCTTT
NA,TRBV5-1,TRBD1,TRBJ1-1,CASSLVRTGDTEAFF,TGCGCCAGCAGCTTGGTTAGGACAGGGGACACTGAAGCTTTCTTT
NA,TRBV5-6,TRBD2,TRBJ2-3,CASSSVSGGARRTDTQYF,TGTGCCAGCAGCTCCGTTAGCGGGGGGGCTCGACGCACAGATACGCAGTATTTT
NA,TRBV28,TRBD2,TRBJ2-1,CASSPGTSGGGYNEQFF,TGTGCCAGCAGTCCCGGGACTAGCGGGGGTGGTTACAATGAGCAGTTCTTC
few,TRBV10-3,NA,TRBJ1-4,CAISEPAGEKLFF,TGTGCCATCAGTGAGCCCGCGGGGGAAAAACTGTTTTTT
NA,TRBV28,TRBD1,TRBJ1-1,CASRLEDRHNTEAFF,TGTGCCAGCAGATTAGAGGACAGGCATAACACTGAAGCTTTCTTT
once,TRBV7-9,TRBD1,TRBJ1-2,CSSSLTAGQGDGYTF,TGTTCCAGCAGCTTGACCGCCGGACAGGGAGATGGCTACACCTTC
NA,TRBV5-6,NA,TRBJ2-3,CASRPTGVDKRDTQYF,TGTGCCAGCAGACCTACGGGGGTAGATAAAAGAGATACGCAGTATTTT
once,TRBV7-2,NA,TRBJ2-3,CASSLVAAGSDTQYF,TGTGCCAGCAGCTTAGTCGCGGCAGGGTCGGATACGCAGTATTTT
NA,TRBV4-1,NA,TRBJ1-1,CASSHAEAPGTEAFF,TGCGCCAGCAGCCATGCGGAAGCCCCGGGTACTGAAGCTTTCTTT
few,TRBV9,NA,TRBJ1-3,CASSVDPGGNTIYF,TGTGCCAGCAGCGTCGACCCTGGGGGGAACACCATATATTTT
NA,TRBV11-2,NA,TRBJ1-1,CASSLDFQTLNTEAFF,TGTGCCAGCAGCTTAGATTTCCAGACATTGAACACTGAAGCTTTCTTT
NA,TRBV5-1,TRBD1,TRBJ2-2,CASSLGSGGNTGELFF,TGCGCCAGCAGCTTGGGATCAGGGGGAAACACCGGGGAGCTGTTTTTT
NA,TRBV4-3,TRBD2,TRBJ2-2,CASSRGWTSGDPGELFF,TGCGCCAGCAGCCGGGGGTGGACTAGCGGGGACCCCGGGGAGCTGTTTTTT
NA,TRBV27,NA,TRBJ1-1,CASRRGGMNTEAFF,TGTGCCAGCAGGCGAGGCGGTATGAACACTGAAGCTTTCTTT
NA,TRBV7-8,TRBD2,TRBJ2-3,CASSSFWGGTTDTQYF,TGTGCCAGCAGCTCCTTCTGGGGAGGGACCACAGATACGCAGTATTTT
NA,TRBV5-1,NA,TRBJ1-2,CASSLGHTGRGYTF,TGCGCCAGCAGCCTCGGACACACCGGGCGAGGCTACACCTTC
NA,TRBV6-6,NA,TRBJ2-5,CASSYAGQETQYF,TGTGCCAGCAGTTACGCGGGCCAAGAGACCCAGTACTTC
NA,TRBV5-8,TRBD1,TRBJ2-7,CASSWGTGVYEQYF,TGTGCCAGCAGCTGGGGGACAGGGGTCTACGAGCAGTACTTC
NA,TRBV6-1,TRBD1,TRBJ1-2,CASSPTGVRRGYTF,TGTGCCAGCAGCCCCACAGGGGTGAGGCGTGGCTACACCTTC
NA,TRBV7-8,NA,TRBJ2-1,CASSLGGTKNEQFF,TGTGCCAGCAGCTTAGGGGGGACAAAAAATGAGCAGTTCTTC
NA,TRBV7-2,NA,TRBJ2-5,CASSLAGGRETQYF,TGTGCCAGCAGCTTAGCGGGGGGGCGCGAGACCCAGTACTTC
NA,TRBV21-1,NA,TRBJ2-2,CASSSYRNTGELFF,TGTGCCAGCAGCTCCTACAGAAACACCGGGGAGCTGTTTTTT
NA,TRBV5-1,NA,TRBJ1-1,CASSLSEFSGSTEAFF,TGCGCCAGCAGCTTGAGTGAATTTTCGGGGAGCACTGAAGCTTTCTTT
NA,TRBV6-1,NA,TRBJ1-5,CASSRGREGNQPQHF,TGTGCCAGCAGCCGAGGGCGAGAGGGCAATCAGCCCCAGCATTTT
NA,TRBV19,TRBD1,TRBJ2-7,CASSNIVDRTYEQYF,TGTGCCAGTAGTAATATTGTGGACAGGACCTACGAGCAGTACTTC
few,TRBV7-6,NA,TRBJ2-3,CASSSSSDPTDTQYF,TGTGCCAGCAGCTCTAGTTCGGATCCCACAGATACGCAGTATTTT
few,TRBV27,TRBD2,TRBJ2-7,CASSSRTSEISYEQYF,TGTGCCAGCAGTTCCAGGACTAGCGAGATCTCCTACGAGCAGTACTTC
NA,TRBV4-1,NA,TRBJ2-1,CASSQDLARLFF,TGCGCCAGCAGCCAAGATCTGGCTAGGCTGTTCTTC
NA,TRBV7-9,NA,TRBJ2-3,CASSLVQSTDTQYF,TGTGCCAGCAGCTTAGTGCAGAGCACAGATACGCAGTATTTT
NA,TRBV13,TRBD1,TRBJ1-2,CASSLDRAYGYTF,TGTGCCAGCAGCCTTGACAGGGCCTATGGCTACACCTTC
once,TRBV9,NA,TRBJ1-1,CASSGSGMTNTEAFF,TGTGCCAGCAGCGGAAGCGGTATGACGAACACTGAAGCTTTCTTT